The 2 T cell receptor beta chains given below trace back to one sample, sequenced in a study of T cell clones after liver transplantation. The repertoire was sequenced with immunoSEQ multiplex PCR; TCRdb's copy has only in-frame clones and lacks some. The sample has about 76,000 clones, roughly 83% seen once. The sample in question was CD4+ T cells from blood, obtained at the 22-month timepoint. All receptors derive from a human patient who received a liver transplant. The T cells may come from the graft donor.

V and J are TRBV7-3 and TRBJ2-7; maybe TRBD2 (5 bases). The CDR3 is 17 residues long. Deletions cut 0 bases from V and 0 bases from J, with 15 bases between. Germline V gene lookup returns CDR1 SGHTA and CDR2 FQGTGA. Here the CDR3 reads CASSLTAGSSSSYEQYF. CDR3 nucleotides: TGTGCCAGCAGCTTAACCGCGGGTTCCTCCAGCTCCTACGAGCAGTACTTC.

The chain uses TRBV6-1 and TRBJ1-6; 8 nucleotides match TRBD1. The CDR3 extends over 15 amino acids. V dropped 3 bases and J dropped 7; count of bases not matched to a gene: 5. Germline V gene sequence: CDR1 MNHNS, CDR2 SASEGT. CDR3 region: CASSESDRENSPLHF. The CDR3 nucleotides read TGTGCCAGCAGTGAGTCGGACAGGGAGAATTCACCCCTCCACTTT.